Given below is one T cell receptor (beta chain) in context. Its antigen is unknown. The CDR3 extends over 16 amino acids. CDR1 is SEHNR, CDR2 FQNEAQ, per germline (reference sequence). The V gene end was trimmed by 6 bases and the J gene end by 2 bases; junction bases not matched to a gene: 10. This sample was included in a study of CD8+ T cells in alopecia areata. Across the whole study: A 6-month period off drug followed tofacitinib, which lasted 6 to 18 months. Study results and limitations: The study found higher clonality in lesional than normal scalp, especially in alopecia totalis/universalis.

Indicated treatment: oral pan-JAK inhibitor, 5-10 mg twice daily. Specimens obtained from alopecia areata patients comprised lesional scalp punch biopsies and peripheral blood. The sequencing template was cDNA reverse transcribed from extracted RNA. The repertoire was sequenced with immunoSEQ multiplex PCR; TCRdb's copy has only in-frame clones and lacks some. The data hold more than 95,000 clones, with around 58% observed a single time. The receptor's source is a human donor with alopecia areata. This rearrangement joins TRBV7-9 to TRBJ2-3; 8 positions agree with TRBD2. The input for sequencing was CD8+ T cells sorted from blood, taken at week 4, from a patient treated with tofacitinib. In DNA form, the CDR3 reads TGTGCCAGCAGTTCTCTCCTAGCGGGCCTCACAGATACGCAGTATTTT. Translation gives CASSSLLAGLTDTQYF.